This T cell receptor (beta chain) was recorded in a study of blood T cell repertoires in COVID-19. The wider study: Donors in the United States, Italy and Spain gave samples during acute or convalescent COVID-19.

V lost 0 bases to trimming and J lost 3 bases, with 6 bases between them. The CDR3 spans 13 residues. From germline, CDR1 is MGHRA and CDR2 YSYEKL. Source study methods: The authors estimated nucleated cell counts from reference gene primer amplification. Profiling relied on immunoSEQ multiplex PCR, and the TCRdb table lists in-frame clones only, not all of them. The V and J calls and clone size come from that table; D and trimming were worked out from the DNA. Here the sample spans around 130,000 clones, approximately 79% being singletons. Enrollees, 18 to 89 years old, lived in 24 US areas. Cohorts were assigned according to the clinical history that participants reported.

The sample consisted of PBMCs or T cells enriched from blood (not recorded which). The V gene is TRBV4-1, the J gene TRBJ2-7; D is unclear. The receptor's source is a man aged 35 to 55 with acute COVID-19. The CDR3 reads CASSQDSDYEQYF. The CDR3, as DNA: TGCGCCAGCAGCCAAGACAGCGACTACGAGCAGTACTTC.